The next 18 T cell receptor beta chains were all read from a single sample in a study of cytomegalovirus exposure and HLA in healthy donors. Primers: 60 Vbeta forward and 13 Jbeta reverse. Sequenced by immunoSEQ multiplex PCR; TCRdb stores in-frame clones only, minus some. The table lists 200,000 to 250,000 clones, 82% of them singletons, with about 0.6% in the top ten. Material for sequencing was PBMCs. The receptors stem from a woman in her forties in good health and CMV-seronegative.

This clone was seen at least ten times. This CDR3 reads CASSFGFSGELFF. As DNA, the CDR3 is TGTGCCAGCAGTTTTGGCTTTTCTGGGGAGCTGTTTTTT. This sequence joins TRBV28 and TRBJ2-2; D is unresolved. The CDR3 sequence is 13 residues long. Germline V lookup: CDR1 MDHEN, CDR2 SYDVKM. V was cut by 3 bases and J by 8 bases, with 10 bases left in between.

This rearrangement joins TRBV5-1 to TRBJ2-1, with 9 bases that match TRBD1. This CDR3 is built from 15 residues. Germline V CDR1 and CDR2: SGHRS, YFSETQ. J was trimmed by 5 bases and V by 4 bases; bases with no gene match: 7. CDR3 coding DNA: TGCGCCAGCAGCGCCCGGGACAGGGCACACAATGAGCAGTTCTTC. Its translation is CASSARDRAHNEQFF.

The V and J genes are TRBV6-5 and TRBJ1-1, with TRBD1 identical over 7 bases. J was trimmed by 10 bases and V by 0 bases; bases with no gene match: 8. Germline V lookup: CDR1 MNHEY, CDR2 SVGAGI. The CDR3 is 14 residues long. The CDR3 spells CASSYSGTVKLAFF. Written as DNA, the CDR3 is TGTGCCAGCAGTTACTCCGGGACAGTTAAACTAGCTTTCTTT.

The chain is built from TRBV7-2 and TRBJ1-6; unclear D gene. The CDR3 length is 13 residues. The germline CDR1 and CDR2 sequences are SGHTA and FQGNSA. V lost 5 bases and J 9 bases, leaving 11 bases between the germline ends. The CDR3 loop is CASSRSGVSPLHF. CDR3 sequence (DNA): TGTGCCAGCAGCCGCTCCGGGGTTTCACCCCTCCACTTT.

This clone was found once. CDR3 in DNA: TGCGCCAGCAGTGCTCTCCGGGAGAACACTGAAGCTTTCTTT. Translated, it gives CASSALRENTEAFF. The rearrangement uses TRBV10-2 and TRBJ1-1; D unresolved. The CDR3 spans 14 residues. V was cut by 4 bases and J by 1 base, with 10 bases left in between. Germline CDR1 and CDR2: WSHSY and SAAADI.

The chain has TRBV6-5 and TRBJ2-1, with D perhaps matching TRBD2 (5 bases). Trimming removed 1 base at V and 7 bases at J, with 8 bases between. Germline CDR1 reads MNHEY; CDR2 reads SVGAGI. The CDR3 runs to 13 residues. As DNA, the CDR3 is TGTGCCAGCAGTTACTTATCGGGGAATGAGCAGTTCTTC. Translation: CASSYLSGNEQFF.

The CDR3 is CAWRHPGTAEAFF. The DNA of the CDR3 is TGTGCCTGGAGGCACCCCGGGACTGCTGAAGCTTTCTTT. The rearrangement joins TRBV30 to TRBJ1-1, with D perhaps matching TRBD1 (5 bases). Germline CDR1 reads GTSNPN; CDR2 reads SVGIG (reference sequence). Trimming left V 3 bases short and J 6 bases short, with 14 bases between. The CDR3 is made up of 13 amino acids.

This chain connects TRBV11-3 to TRBJ1-2, with D possibly being TRBD1 (6 bases). Trimming removed 11 bases from V and 7 bases from J, with 14 bases in between. This CDR3 comprises 11 residues. The germline V gene encodes CDR1 SGHNT and CDR2 YENEEA. CDR3 sequence reads: CASEGGSGYTF. CDR3 sequence (DNA): TGTGCCTCCGAGGGGGGGAGTGGCTACACCTTC.

DNA for the CDR3: TGTGCCAGCAGCCCCCCCCCGACTAGCGGGGGCCCCCAAGAGACCCAGTACTTC. It yields the protein CASSPPPTSGGPQETQYF. The gene calls are TRBV5-8 and TRBJ2-5; 12 nucleotides match TRBD2. The CDR3 covers 18 residues. CDR1 and CDR2 from the germline V gene are SGHTS and YDEGEE. V lost 4 bases to trimming and J lost 1 base; unmatched junction nucleotides: 11.

The chain couples TRBV11-3 to TRBJ1-2; unclear D gene. Germline V gene sequence: CDR1 SGHNT, CDR2 YENEEA. This CDR3 contains 15 residues. V was trimmed by 1 base and J by 0 bases, leaving 9 bases between them. CDR3 coding DNA: TGTGCCAGCAGCTTAGGTGGGCGCACTAACTATGGCTACACCTTC. Its protein product is CASSLGGRTNYGYTF. The whole variable domain, filled in from reference TRBV11-3 and TRBJ1-2, reads EAGVVQSPRYKIIEKKQPVAFWCNPISGHNTLYWYLQNLGQGPELLIRYENEEAVDDSQLPKDRFSAERLKGVDSTLKIQPAELGDSAVYLCASSLGGRTNYGYTFGSGTRLTVV.

The chain links TRBV2 to TRBJ2-1; tentatively, D is TRBD1 (5 bases). Trimming took 7 bases from V and 4 from J, leaving 20 bases between them. Germline CDR1 and CDR2: SNHLY and FYNNEI. CDR3 length equals 16 residues. The CDR3, as DNA: TGTGCCAGCAAGCGAGTAGGGGCGACACCTTACAATGAGCAGTTCTTC. Translated, it gives CASKRVGATPYNEQFF.

The chain combines TRBV4-1 with TRBJ2-5, with 8 bases identical to TRBD2. The CDR3 is 17 residues long. The J segment lost 5 bases and the V segment lost 0 bases, leaving 11 bases of the junction unmatched. Germline loops: CDR1 MGHRA, CDR2 YSYEKL. The chain's CDR3 is CASSQDPLLAEAETQYF. In DNA, the CDR3 is TGCGCCAGCAGCCAAGACCCTCTACTAGCGGAAGCGGAGACCCAGTACTTC.

The chain uses TRBV27 and TRBJ2-2, with 13 bases lining up with TRBD2. The CDR3 loop spans 16 amino acids. Germline V gives CDR1 MNHEY, CDR2 SMNVEV (reference sequence). V was pared by 8 bases and J by 3 bases, with 6 bases of the junction left unmatched. CDR3 loop: CASGGLAGIHTGELFF. The CDR3 DNA reads TGTGCCAGCGGGGGACTAGCGGGGATACACACCGGGGAGCTGTTTTTT.

V usage is TRBV7-9 and J usage is TRBJ1-2; D gene ambiguous. The CDR3 consists of 13 residues. Germline V gene sequence: CDR1 SEHNR, CDR2 FQNEAQ (reference sequence). V lost 4 bases, J lost 6 bases, and 12 bases lay in between. The CDR3 bases are TGTGCCAGCAGCTACGACTCGAGGGATGGCTACACCTTC. Its translation is CASSYDSRDGYTF.

V and J are TRBV28 and TRBJ2-7; TRBD1 matches 8 bases. Germline CDR1 MDHEN, CDR2 SYDVKM. J lost 2 bases, V lost 5 bases, and 8 bases had no gene match. The CDR3 contains 15 residues. The CDR3 here is CASSEDRGRPYEQYF. The CDR3 DNA is TGTGCCAGCAGTGAAGACAGGGGCAGACCCTACGAGCAGTACTTC.

This clone was found once. The chain links TRBV5-1 to TRBJ2-6; maybe TRBD2 (6 bases). CDR3 size: 16 residues. Germline loops: CDR1 SGHRS, CDR2 YFSETQ. Trimming cost V 1 base and J 4 bases, with 12 bases left between them. The CDR3 loop reads CASSLQTAGGANVLTF. The CDR3 nucleotides are TGCGCCAGCAGCTTGCAGACGGCGGGAGGGGCCAACGTCCTGACTTTC.

The V and J genes are TRBV13 and TRBJ2-7, with TRBD1 matching over 10 bases. Germline V gives CDR1 PRHDT, CDR2 FYEKMQ (reference sequence). J gave up 4 bases and V 5 bases, and 8 bases lay outside the gene matches. There are 15 residues in the CDR3. CDR3 DNA: TGTGCCAGCAGCCTCTGGACAGGGGGTAGGTACGAGCAGTACTTC. Translating gives CASSLWTGGRYEQYF.

The chain joins TRBV27 to TRBJ1-1; D perhaps matches TRBD1 (5 bases). Germline V CDR1 and CDR2: MNHEY, SMNVEV (reference sequence). The CDR3 is 14 amino acids. The germline V and J ends were trimmed by 1 base and 3 bases, with 9 bases remaining between them. In DNA form, the CDR3 reads TGTGCCAGCAGTTTATTGGGGGGGTACACTGAAGCTTTCTTT. Its translation: CASSLLGGYTEAFF.